Below, 30 T cell receptor beta chains from the same sample are listed, as sequenced in a study of tissue T cells after allogeneic stem cell transplantation (dated by TCRdb to 2021 to 2024). Receptor libraries were prepared by the immunoSEQ multiplex PCR assay. This immuneACCESS table, as held by TCRdb, lists in-frame sequences with V and J called but not all clones. Of the missing ones, under half trace to an unresolved V gene in checked studies; the others have no known cause. This sample lists roughly 51,000 clones; approximately 73% were detected once. The ten most abundant clones make up 0.55% of the sample. What was sequenced was sorted cells pooled from one or two spleens. Receptors originate from a pool of C57BL/6 mice in good health.

About this clone: The listed genes are named as in mouse. From the germline J gene comes the end of the CDR3, since the read stops 1 residue before it. The rearrangement joins TRBV12-1 to TRBJ1-4; D unresolved. The CDR3 sequence is 15 residues long. Germline CDR1 SGHSN, CDR2 HYEKVE. V gave up 1 base and J gave up 0 bases, with 8 bases separating them. CDR3 sequence: CASSLYRISNERLFF. The DNA read from the CDR3 is TGTGCCAGCTCTCTGTACAGAATTTCCAACGAAAGATTATTT.

As concerns this clone: The gene names here belong to mouse. The read gets to within 1 residue of the CDR3 end, and the germline J gene fills in the rest. The rearrangement uses TRBV19 and TRBJ1-1, with 8 bases identical to TRBD1. Germline CDR1 and CDR2: FNHDT and SITEND (reference sequence). CDR3 length: 13 residues. After removal of 2 bases from V and 3 bases from J, the junction contained 0 bases not matched to a gene. The CDR3 sequence is CASSMTGDTEVFF. The covered CDR3 bases are TGTGCCAGCAGTATGACAGGGGACACAGAAGTCTTC.

Turning to this clone: Gene names and germline refer to mouse. The read ends 1 residue before the CDR3 terminus; that terminus is restored from the germline J gene. This chain joins TRBV13-2 and TRBJ1-1; no definite D call. Trimming stripped 3 bases from V and 9 bases from J, with 3 bases between. CDR3 length: 9 residues. Germline V lookup: CDR1 NNHNN, CDR2 SYGAGS (reference sequence). The part of the CDR3 DNA that was read is TGTGCCAGCGGTGGTAAAGTCTTC. Its translation is CASGGKVF. The entire CDR3 protein reads CASGGKVFF.

Concerning this clone itself: The genes and germline here are from mouse. The read gets to within 1 residue of the CDR3 end, and the germline J gene fills in the rest. The V call is TRBV21, the J call TRBJ1-2; perhaps TRBD1 as D (5 bases). TRBV21 belongs to the ORF category, with a function that is uncertain. The germline V and J ends were trimmed by 5 bases and 1 base, with 8 bases remaining between them. CDR3 length equals 13 residues. CDR3 DNA (partial): TGTGCTAGCAGTTTCGGGGGAAACTCCGACTACACC. Translating it yields CASSFGGNSDYT. The whole CDR3 is CASSFGGNSDYTF.

This clone was picked up one time. Mouse gene names apply. Read data end 1 residue before the CDR3 end; the end is taken from the germline J gene. The chain uses TRBV1 and TRBJ1-3; 7 bases agree with TRBD1. The CDR3 is 15 residues long. After removal of 2 bases from V and 2 bases from J, the junction contained 3 bases not matched to a gene. The V gene's germline CDR1 is NSQYPW and CDR2 LRSPGD (reference sequence). The CDR3 spells CTCSAIDRAGNTLYF. CDR3 bases read: TGCACCTGCAGTGCAATAGACAGGGCTGGAAATACGCTCTAT.

A word on this clone: All gene names here are mouse names. The read falls 1 residue short of the CDR3 end, and the missing part is taken from the germline J gene. The chain combines TRBV31 with TRBJ2-1; 14 nucleotides match TRBD2. Germline V gives CDR1 GKSSPN, CDR2 SITVG. CDR3 size: 15 residues. Germline trimming cut 3 bases from V and 8 bases from J; bases unmatched to any gene: 6. CDR3 loop: CAWRWDWGGRTEQFF. The CDR3 bases that were read are TGTGCCTGGAGGTGGGACTGGGGGGGCCGGACTGAGCAGTTC.

A word on this clone: Gene names and germline match the mouse. The CDR3 is cut off 1 residue early in the read; its end comes from the germline J gene. The chain has TRBV4 and TRBJ2-5; 8 bases agree with TRBD1. Germline V lookup: CDR1 LGHDT, CDR2 YNNKQL (reference sequence). The CDR3 length is 14 residues. Trimming at V came to 4 bases and at J to 1 base, leaving 1 base not matched to a gene. Partial CDR3 DNA: TGTGCCAGCAGCTCGACAGGGGACCAAGACACCCAGTAC. Encoded protein: CASSSTGDQDTQY. The whole CDR3 region reads CASSSTGDQDTQYF.

The sample holds a few counts of this clone. Gene names and germline match the mouse. The CDR3 end is not reached by the read, which stops 1 residue before it; the germline J gene fills it in. The chain combines TRBV31 with TRBJ2-1, with 7 bases identical to TRBD2. CDR1 and CDR2 (germline): GKSSPN, SITVG. The V gene end was trimmed by 0 bases and the J gene end by 1 base; junction bases not matched to a gene: 3. This CDR3 spans 15 amino acids. The CDR3 loop reads CAWSLHWGNYAEQFF. Partial CDR3 DNA: TGTGCCTGGAGTCTACACTGGGGAAACTATGCTGAGCAGTTC.

This clone was recorded only once. Genes and germline come from the mouse. Read data end 1 residue before the CDR3 end; the end is taken from the germline J gene. V and J are TRBV13-3 and TRBJ2-2; 8 bases fit TRBD2. CDR3 size: 14 residues. Trimming removed 5 bases from V and 3 bases from J; junction bases left unmatched: 3. CDR1 and CDR2 (germline): NNHDY, SYVADS. CDR3 amino acids: CASRDWDDTGQLYF. The DNA read from the CDR3 is TGTGCCAGCAGGGACTGGGATGACACCGGGCAGCTCTAC. Combining the CDR3 with reference TRBV13-3 and TRBJ2-2 gives the whole variable domain EAAVTQSPRSKVAVTGGKVTLSCHQTNNHDYMYWYRQDTGHGLRLIHYSYVADSTEKGDIPDGYKASRPSQENFSLILELASLSQTAVYFCASRDWDDTGQLYFGEGSKLTVL.

About this clone itself: Mouse germline and gene names are used. Read data end 1 residue before the CDR3 end; the end is taken from the germline J gene. The rearrangement joins TRBV2 to TRBJ2-1; D call uncertain. The CDR3 totals 15 residues. Trimming left V 2 bases short and J 1 base short, with 9 bases between. Germline V gives CDR1 LGHNA, CDR2 YSYQKL. CDR3 region: CASSQRRQNYAEQFF. The part of the CDR3 DNA that was read is TGTGCCAGCAGCCAACGGCGTCAGAACTATGCTGAGCAGTTC.

For this clone: Genes here carry mouse names. The read terminates 1 residue ahead of where the CDR3 ends, so the germline J gene completes it. The gene calls are TRBV5 and TRBJ1-4; perhaps TRBD1 as D (5 bases). V was pared by 3 bases and J by 6 bases, with 8 bases between. The CDR3 is 13 residues long. The germline V gene encodes CDR1 LGHNA and CDR2 YNLKQL (reference sequence). CDR3 bases read: TGTGCCAGCAGCCACCAGGGTGACGAAAGATTATTT. Residues: CASSHQGDERLF. Given in full, the CDR3 is CASSHQGDERLFF.

As concerns this clone: Gene labels here are mouse ones. The read terminates 1 residue before the CDR3 end, so the remaining end is supplied by the germline J gene. The gene calls are TRBV26 and TRBJ1-1; D unresolved. The CDR3 loop spans 13 amino acids. The V gene lost 2 bases and the J gene lost 2 bases, with 6 bases spanning the gap. Germline CDR1 reads KGHPV; CDR2 reads FQNQEV (reference sequence). This chain's CDR3 is CASSLTDNTEVFF. The CDR3 bases that were read are TGTGCCAGCAGTCTGACGGACAACACAGAAGTCTTC. Complete variable domain (other parts from reference TRBV26 and TRBJ1-1): NSKVIQTPRYLVKGQGQKAKMRCIPEKGHPVVFWYQQNKNNEFKFLINFQNQEVLQQIDMTEKRFSAECPSNSPCSLEIQSSEAGDSALYLCASSLTDNTEVFFGKGTRLTVV.

Points on this clone: The gene names given are mouse names. The read halts 1 residue ahead of the CDR3 end, with the missing end drawn from the germline J gene. The V call is TRBV29, the J call TRBJ2-1; 11 positions agree with TRBD1. CDR1 is MSHET, CDR2 SYDVDS, per germline. The V and J ends lost 1 base and 3 bases, in that order; junction bases with no gene match: 2. The CDR3 is 16 amino acids. The CDR3 loop reads CASSLYGTGGYAEQFF. The sequenced part of the CDR3 DNA is TGTGCTAGCAGTTTATATGGGACAGGGGGCTATGCTGAGCAGTTC.

Turning to this clone: Mouse gene names apply. The read ends 1 residue before the CDR3 terminus; that terminus is restored from the germline J gene. The chain couples TRBV15 to TRBJ1-1, with D possibly being TRBD1 (5 bases). With 5 bases removed from V and 0 bases from J, the gap between germline ends came to 7 bases. Germline loops: CDR1 SGHND, CDR2 FRSKSL. This CDR3 region has 13 residues. The CDR3 DNA, read in part, is TGTGCCAGCAGTGGGGGAGCAAACACAGAAGTCTTC. Its protein is CASSGGANTEVF. The whole CDR3 sequence reads CASSGGANTEVFF.

To note about this clone: The germline and genes are mouse ones. The CDR3 end falls 1 residue outside the read, so it is completed with the germline J gene. This sample includes further DNA sequences coding for the same CDR3. The chain links TRBV12-2 to TRBJ1-4; D gene uncertain. The CDR3 runs to 14 residues. The V and J ends lost 2 bases and 0 bases respectively, with 6 bases between them. In germline, CDR1 is SGHLS, CDR2 HYDKME. CDR3 protein: CASSPGISNERLFF. The covered CDR3 bases are TGTGCCAGCTCTCCCGGAATTTCCAACGAAAGATTATTT.

On this clone itself: Genes and germline come from the mouse. The covered CDR3 bases are TGTGCCAGCAGTGAGGGAAGCACCGGGCAGCTCTAC. This translates into CASSEGSTGQLY. The CDR3 as a whole reads CASSEGSTGQLYF. The chain couples TRBV15 to TRBJ2-2; unclear D gene. The read terminates 1 residue before the CDR3 end, so the remaining end is supplied by the germline J gene. Trimming shortened V by 5 bases and J by 4 bases, and 8 bases separated the two germline ends. The length of the CDR3 is 13 residues. Germline V CDR1 and CDR2: SGHND, FRSKSL.

Regarding this clone: Gene names and germline match the mouse. From the germline J gene comes the end of the CDR3, since the read stops 1 residue before it. The chain recombines TRBV4 with TRBJ2-5, with 11 bases fitting TRBD2. Looked up from germline, CDR1 is LGHDT and CDR2 is YNNKQL (reference sequence). The length of the CDR3 is 13 residues. Trimming removed 5 bases from V and 6 bases from J; junction bases left unmatched: 1. CDR3 bases read: TGTGCCAGCAGCCGGGACTGGGGGGACACCCAGTAC. Its translation is CASSRDWGDTQY. The entire CDR3 protein is CASSRDWGDTQYF.

As to this clone: Here the gene names and germline are mouse. Coverage ceases 1 residue before the CDR3 finishes, and the germline J gene fills in the end. The chain joins TRBV4 to TRBJ1-1; 7 bases are a match to TRBD1. Germline V lookup: CDR1 LGHDT, CDR2 YNNKQL (reference sequence). The CDR3 has 16 amino acids. The V segment lost 3 bases and the J segment 0 bases; nucleotides outside the gene matches: 7. The CDR3: CASSYLEGAPNTEVFF. The DNA read from the CDR3 is TGTGCCAGCAGCTATCTGGAGGGGGCTCCAAACACAGAAGTCTTC.

As regards this clone: The listed genes are named as in mouse. The CDR3 end lies 1 residue beyond the end of the read and is filled in from the germline J gene. The chain employs TRBV3 and TRBJ2-4, with D possibly TRBD1 on 5 matching bases. This CDR3 is 12 amino acids long. V gave up 6 bases and J gave up 5 bases, with 9 bases separating them. Germline values: CDR1 SNHLY, CDR2 FYNGKV (reference sequence). The covered CDR3 bases are TGTGCCAGCAGATCGGACATAAACACCTTGTAC. This encodes CASRSDINTLY. The entire CDR3 protein reads CASRSDINTLYF. The whole variable domain, filled in from reference TRBV3 and TRBJ2-4, reads GPKVLQIPSHQIIDMGQMVTLNCDPVSNHLYFYWYKQILGQQMEFLVNFYNGKVMEKSKLFKDQFSVERPDGSYFTLKIQPTALEDSAVYFCASRSDINTLYFGAGTRLSVL.

In the case of this clone: Gene names refer to mouse genes. With the read ending 1 residue before the CDR3 end, the germline J gene is used to fill in that end. This chain links TRBV3 with TRBJ1-4; 9 bases agree with TRBD1. Germline CDR1 is SNHLY and CDR2 is FYNGKV (reference sequence). Trimming cost V 5 bases and J 6 bases; bases outside gene matches: 4. The CDR3 has 14 amino acids. The CDR3 here is CASSLDRGDERLFF. The CDR3 bases that were read are TGTGCCAGCAGCCTCGACAGGGGGGACGAAAGATTATTT.

Note on this clone: Gene names refer to mouse genes. With the read ending 1 residue before the CDR3 end, the germline J gene is used to fill in that end. The chain joins TRBV30 to TRBJ1-4; 10 nucleotides match TRBD1. V gave up 6 bases and J gave up 5 bases; unmatched junction bases: 6. The CDR3 sequence is 14 residues long. CDR1 is SQVVS and CDR2 is ANEGSEA in the germline V gene. The CDR3 loop reads CSSRVGQGNERLFF. The DNA read from the CDR3 is TGTAGTTCCCGAGTGGGACAGGGGAACGAAAGATTATTT.

Of note for this clone: Mouse names are used for the genes. The read falls 1 residue short of the CDR3 end, and the missing part is taken from the germline J gene. The J gene is TRBJ2-1, the V gene TRBV31; TRBD1 might be the D (5 bases). Germline V gene lookup returns CDR1 GKSSPN and CDR2 SITVG. Deletions cut 0 bases from V and 4 bases from J, with 7 bases between. The CDR3 length is 13 residues. The DNA read from the CDR3 is TGTGCCTGGAGTCTTGACAGATATGCTGAGCAGTTC. This encodes CAWSLDRYAEQF. The whole CDR3 reads CAWSLDRYAEQFF.

Remarks on this clone: Gene names follow the mouse nomenclature. The sequenced fragment ends 1 residue before the CDR3 boundary, so the rest is inferred from the germline J gene. The rearrangement uses TRBV19 and TRBJ2-7; D is possibly TRBD1 (5 bases). CDR1 and CDR2 (germline): FNHDT, SITEND (reference sequence). This CDR3 region has 13 residues. V lost 5 bases and J 0 bases, leaving 9 bases between the germline ends. The CDR3 DNA, read in part, is TGTGCCAGCAGCAGCAGGGTCTCCTATGAACAGTAC. Translated, it gives CASSSRVSYEQY. The whole CDR3 sequence reads CASSSRVSYEQYF.

This clone was seen once. Gene names are mouse gene names. The CDR3 end lies 1 residue beyond the end of the read and is filled in from the germline J gene. The chain couples TRBV16 to TRBJ2-5; D perhaps matches TRBD2 (6 bases). The CDR3 consists of 15 residues. V was shortened by 1 base and J by 1 base, with 9 bases between the two germline ends. Germline-derived CDR1 and CDR2 are SGHSA and FRNQAP. CDR3 loop: CASSLGWGYQDTQYF. CDR3 DNA (partial): TGTGCAAGCAGCTTAGGCTGGGGTTACCAAGACACCCAGTAC.

On this clone: Here the gene names and germline are mouse. The read gets to within 1 residue of the CDR3 end, and the germline J gene fills in the rest. The chain has TRBV3 and TRBJ1-4; a possible D gene is TRBD1 (6 bases). CDR3 length: 15 amino acids. V dropped 2 bases and J dropped 3 bases, with 10 bases sitting between them. Germline assignment: CDR1 SNHLY and CDR2 FYNGKV (reference sequence). CDR3 DNA, as far as it was read: TGTGCCAGCAGCTTAAACGGGGGCGCCAACGAAAGATTATTT. Encoded protein: CASSLNGGANERLF. The entire CDR3 sequence reads CASSLNGGANERLFF.

On this clone: Mouse gene names and germline throughout. Read sequence stops 1 residue before the CDR3 end, and the germline J gene provides the missing end. The chain links TRBV19 to TRBJ1-3; TRBD1 matches 7 bases. The CDR3 is made up of 15 amino acids. V trimming: 7 bases; J trimming: 0 bases; junction bases outside the gene matches: 7. The germline V gene encodes CDR1 FNHDT and CDR2 SITEND (reference sequence). The CDR3 region is CASSPGGNSGNTLYF. The sequenced part of the CDR3 DNA is TGTGCCAGCTCTCCAGGGGGGAATTCTGGAAATACGCTCTAT.

Worth noting for this clone: Gene names follow the mouse nomenclature. The CDR3 is cut off 1 residue early in the read; its end comes from the germline J gene. The rearrangement links TRBV1 to TRBJ2-1, with 8 bases lining up with TRBD2. From germline, CDR1 is NSQYPW and CDR2 LRSPGD (reference sequence). The CDR3 has 12 amino acids. The V and J ends lost 0 bases and 13 bases, in that order; junction bases with no gene match: 2. CDR3 bases read: TGCACCTGCAGTGCAGACTGGGGGGAACAGTTC. Encoded protein: CTCSADWGEQF. The CDR3 in full is CTCSADWGEQFF. Combining the CDR3 with reference TRBV1 and TRBJ2-1 gives the whole variable domain VTLLEQNPRWRLVPRGQAVNLRCILKNSQYPWMSWYQQDLQKQLQWLFTLRSPGDKEVKSLPGADYLATRVTDTELRLQVANMSQGRTLYCTCSADWGEQFFGPGTRLTVL.

About this clone: Genes and germline come from the mouse. Read data end 1 residue before the CDR3 end; the end is taken from the germline J gene. The chain links TRBV17 to TRBJ2-4, with a tentative D call TRBD2 (6 bases). Looked up from germline, CDR1 is MNHDT and CDR2 is YYDKIL. V was shortened by 3 bases and J by 7 bases, with 8 bases between the two germline ends. This CDR3 spans 12 amino acids. CDR3 sequence: CASSSGGDTLYF. CDR3 bases read: TGTGCTAGCAGTAGTGGGGGTGACACCTTGTAC.

Regarding this clone: Genes and germline come from the mouse. The read comes to an end 1 residue before the CDR3 does, leaving the germline J gene to fill in the end. This chain joins TRBV13-2 and TRBJ2-7; TRBD2 aligns across 10 bases. CDR1 and CDR2 from the germline V gene are NNHNN and SYGAGS (reference sequence). This CDR3 region has 16 residues. V lost 1 base, J lost 6 bases, and 10 bases stayed unmatched. Incomplete CDR3 DNA: TGTGCCAGCGGTGATCCCTCCGGGACTGGGGATCGTGAACAGTAC. It yields the protein CASGDPSGTGDREQY. The whole CDR3 region reads CASGDPSGTGDREQYF.

Regarding this clone: Gene names follow the mouse nomenclature. The read halts 1 residue ahead of the CDR3 end, with the missing end drawn from the germline J gene. The chain is built from TRBV16 and TRBJ2-1; 8 bases map to TRBD2. This CDR3 has 13 amino acids. Germline V CDR1 and CDR2: SGHSA, FRNQAP. With 3 bases clipped from V and 6 bases from J, the junction kept 1 base outside the gene matches. The CDR3 loop is CASSFLGGAEQFF. Incomplete CDR3 DNA: TGTGCAAGCAGCTTCCTGGGGGGTGCTGAGCAGTTC.